Below, 3 T cell receptor beta chains from the same sample are listed, as sequenced in a study of PD-1 blockade in mismatch repair-deficient tumors. The repertoire was sequenced with immunoSEQ multiplex PCR; TCRdb's copy has only in-frame clones and lacks some. This sample carries tens of thousands of clones, 78% of them seen once, and the ten largest clones take 4.5% to 6%. Sequenced material: peripheral blood, taken 2 weeks after starting pembrolizumab. The source is an adult with mismatch repair-deficient cancer.

J is TRBJ1-3 and V is TRBV4-3; 7 bases are a match to TRBD1. CDR3 length: 14 residues. The J segment lost 4 bases and the V segment lost 1 base, leaving 1 base of the junction unmatched. Germline V CDR1 and CDR2: LGHNA, YSLEER. The CDR3 here is CASSQGTGGNTIYF. The CDR3 coding sequence is TGCGCCAGCAGCCAAGGGACAGGAGGAAACACCATATATTTT.

In this sample, this clone turned up once. The chain combines TRBV15 with TRBJ2-7, with D uncertain. The length of the CDR3 is 14 residues. V was clipped by 5 bases and J by 4 bases, with 15 bases between them. Germline V gene data show CDR1 as LNHNV and CDR2 as YYDKDF (reference sequence). For the CDR3, the DNA is TGTGCCACCAGCTTCTTGACGGGTTCTTACGAGCAGTACTTC. This sequence encodes CATSFLTGSYEQYF.

This clone has only a few counts. This chain joins TRBV18 and TRBJ1-3; the D gene is possibly TRBD1 (5 bases). Trimming left V 3 bases short and J 0 bases short, with 15 bases between. The CDR3 consists of 17 residues. From germline, CDR1 is KGHSH and CDR2 LQKENI. Written as DNA, the CDR3 is TGTGCCAGCTCACCGGGACGAGTGCCGAGCTCTGGAAACACCATATATTTT. Residues: CASSPGRVPSSGNTIYF.